This TCR beta chain was recorded in a study of shared clonotypes between healthy human individuals. This clone was recorded only once. TCRdb's copy holds only in-frame clones and misses some; the assay was immunoSEQ multiplex PCR. Here the sample spans some 2 million clones, 85% to 95% being singletons. The CDR3 sequence is 15 residues long. V lost 4 bases to trimming and J lost 5 bases, with 17 bases between them. CDR1 is SGHTA and CDR2 is FQGTGA in the germline V gene. The chain couples TRBV7-3 to TRBJ1-1; possible D gene TRBD1, 6 bases. The specimen sequenced was naive CD4+ T cells sorted from blood. The subset denotes: CD45RA+ positively selected. This sequence originates from a man aged 18 to 30 in good health. CDR3 region: CASSSQGGLRTEAFF. The CDR3 DNA reads as TGTGCCAGCAGCTCCCAAGGGGGGTTGAGAACTGAAGCTTTCTTT.